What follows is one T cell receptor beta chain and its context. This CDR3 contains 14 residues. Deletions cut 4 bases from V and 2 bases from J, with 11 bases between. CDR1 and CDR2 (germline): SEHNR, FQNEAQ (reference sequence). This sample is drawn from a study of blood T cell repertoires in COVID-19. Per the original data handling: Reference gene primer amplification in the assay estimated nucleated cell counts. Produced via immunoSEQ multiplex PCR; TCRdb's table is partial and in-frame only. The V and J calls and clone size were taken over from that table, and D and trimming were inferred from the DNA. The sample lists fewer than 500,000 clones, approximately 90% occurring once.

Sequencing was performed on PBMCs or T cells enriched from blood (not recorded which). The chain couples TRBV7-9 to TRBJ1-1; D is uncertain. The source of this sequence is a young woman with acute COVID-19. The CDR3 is CASSWLGTNTEAFF. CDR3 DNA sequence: TGTGCCAGCAGCTGGTTGGGCACTAACACTGAAGCTTTCTTT.